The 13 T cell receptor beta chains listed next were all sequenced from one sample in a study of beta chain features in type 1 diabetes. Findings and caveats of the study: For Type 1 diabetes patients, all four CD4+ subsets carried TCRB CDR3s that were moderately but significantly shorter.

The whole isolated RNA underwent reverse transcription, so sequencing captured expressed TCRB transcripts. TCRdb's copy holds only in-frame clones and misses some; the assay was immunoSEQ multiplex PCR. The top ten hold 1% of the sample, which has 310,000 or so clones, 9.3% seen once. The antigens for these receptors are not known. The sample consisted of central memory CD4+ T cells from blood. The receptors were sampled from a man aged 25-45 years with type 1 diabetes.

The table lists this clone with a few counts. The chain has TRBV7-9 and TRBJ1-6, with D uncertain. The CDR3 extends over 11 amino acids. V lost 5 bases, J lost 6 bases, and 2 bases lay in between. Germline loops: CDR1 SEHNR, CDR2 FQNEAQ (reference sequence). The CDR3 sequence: CASSLNSPLHF. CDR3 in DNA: TGTGCCAGCAGCCTTAATTCACCCCTCCACTTT.

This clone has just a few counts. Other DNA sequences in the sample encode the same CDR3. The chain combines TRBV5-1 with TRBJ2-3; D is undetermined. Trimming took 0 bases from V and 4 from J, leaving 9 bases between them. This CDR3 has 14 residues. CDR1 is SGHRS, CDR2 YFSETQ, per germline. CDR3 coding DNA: TGCGCCAGCAGCTTGGAAGGCTCCGCAGATACGCAGTATTTT. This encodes CASSLEGSADTQYF. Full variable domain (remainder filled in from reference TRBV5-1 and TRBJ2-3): KAGVTQTPRYLIKTRGQQVTLSCSPISGHRSVSWYQQTPGQGLQFLFEYFSETQRNKGNFPGRFSGRQFSNSRSEMNVSTLELGDSALYLCASSLEGSADTQYFGPGTRLTVL.

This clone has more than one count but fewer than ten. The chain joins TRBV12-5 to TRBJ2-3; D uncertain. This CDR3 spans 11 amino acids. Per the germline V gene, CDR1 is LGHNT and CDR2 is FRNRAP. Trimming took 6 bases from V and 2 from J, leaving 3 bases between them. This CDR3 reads CASGATDTQYF. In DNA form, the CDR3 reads TGTGCTAGTGGCGCCACAGATACGCAGTATTTT.

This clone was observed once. CDR3 DNA sequence: TGTGCCAGCAGTCCAGGGACAGTCACCGGGGAGCTGTTTTTT. Protein: CASSPGTVTGELFF. The chain carries TRBV6-5 and TRBJ2-2; 7 positions match TRBD1. V shed 5 bases, J shed 4 bases, and the junction held 4 bases outside the gene matches. Germline V gene lookup returns CDR1 MNHEY and CDR2 SVGAGI. The CDR3 covers 14 residues.

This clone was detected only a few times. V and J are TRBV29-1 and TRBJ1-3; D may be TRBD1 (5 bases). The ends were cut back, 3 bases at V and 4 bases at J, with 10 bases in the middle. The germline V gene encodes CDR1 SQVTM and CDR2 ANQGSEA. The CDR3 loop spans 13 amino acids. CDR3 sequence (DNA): TGCAGCGTTGATTTGGGGCAAGGAAACACCATATATTTT. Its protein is CSVDLGQGNTIYF.

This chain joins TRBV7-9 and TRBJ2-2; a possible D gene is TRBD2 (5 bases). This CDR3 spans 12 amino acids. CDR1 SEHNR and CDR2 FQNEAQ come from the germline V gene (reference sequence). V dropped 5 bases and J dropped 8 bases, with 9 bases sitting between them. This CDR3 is CASSPRGGELFF. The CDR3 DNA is TGTGCCAGCAGCCCACGCGGGGGGGAGCTGTTTTTT.

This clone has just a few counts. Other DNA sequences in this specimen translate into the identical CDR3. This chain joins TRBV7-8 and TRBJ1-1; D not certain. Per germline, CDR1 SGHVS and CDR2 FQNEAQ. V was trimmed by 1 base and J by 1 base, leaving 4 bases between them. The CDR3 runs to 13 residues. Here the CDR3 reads CASSLGANTEAFF. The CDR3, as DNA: TGTGCCAGCAGCTTAGGGGCGAACACTGAAGCTTTCTTT.

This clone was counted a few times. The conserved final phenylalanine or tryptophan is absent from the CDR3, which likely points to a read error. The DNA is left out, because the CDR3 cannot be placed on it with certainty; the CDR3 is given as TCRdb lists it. This chain's CDR3 is CAWTTRHR. The genes are TRBV30 and TRBJ1-6. Germline V gene data show CDR1 as GTSNPN and CDR2 as SVGIG (reference sequence). The CDR3 comprises 8 residues, both ends counted.

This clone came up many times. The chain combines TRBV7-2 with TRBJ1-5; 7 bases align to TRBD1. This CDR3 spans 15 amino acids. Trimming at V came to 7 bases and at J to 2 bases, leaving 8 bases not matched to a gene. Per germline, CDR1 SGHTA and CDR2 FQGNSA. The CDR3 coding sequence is TGTGCCAGCACCCAAGGGGACAGCGGCAATCAGCCCCAGCATTTT. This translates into CASTQGDSGNQPQHF.

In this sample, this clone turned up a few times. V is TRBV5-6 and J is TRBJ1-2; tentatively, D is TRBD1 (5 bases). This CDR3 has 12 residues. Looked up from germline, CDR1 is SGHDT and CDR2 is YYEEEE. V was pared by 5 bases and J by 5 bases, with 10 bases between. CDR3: CASRGAGYGYTF. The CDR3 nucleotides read TGTGCCAGCAGAGGGGCAGGATATGGCTACACCTTC.

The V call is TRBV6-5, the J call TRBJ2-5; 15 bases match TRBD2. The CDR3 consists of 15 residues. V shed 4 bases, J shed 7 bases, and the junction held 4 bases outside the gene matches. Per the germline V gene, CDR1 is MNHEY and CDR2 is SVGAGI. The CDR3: CASSSWTSGGGTQYF. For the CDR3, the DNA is TGTGCCAGCAGTTCCTGGACTAGCGGGGGGGGGACCCAGTACTTC.

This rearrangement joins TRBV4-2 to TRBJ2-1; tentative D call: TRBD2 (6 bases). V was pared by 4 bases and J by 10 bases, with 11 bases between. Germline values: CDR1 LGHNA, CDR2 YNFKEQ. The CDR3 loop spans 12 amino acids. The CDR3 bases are TGTGCCAGCAGCCGGAGCCGGGAGGAGCAGTTCTTC. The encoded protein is CASSRSREEQFF.

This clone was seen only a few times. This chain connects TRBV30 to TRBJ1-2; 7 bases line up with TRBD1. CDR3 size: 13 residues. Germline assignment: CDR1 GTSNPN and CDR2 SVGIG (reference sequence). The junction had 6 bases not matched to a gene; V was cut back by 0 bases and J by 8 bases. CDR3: CAWSVQTGDGYTF. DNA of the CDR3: TGTGCCTGGAGTGTACAAACAGGGGACGGCTACACCTTC. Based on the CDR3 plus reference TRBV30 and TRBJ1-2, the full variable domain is SQTIHQWPATLVQPVGSPLSLECTVEGTSNPNLYWYRQAAGRGLQLLFYSVGIGQISSEVPQNLSASRPQDRQFILSSKKLLLSDSGFYLCAWSVQTGDGYTFGSGTRLTVV.